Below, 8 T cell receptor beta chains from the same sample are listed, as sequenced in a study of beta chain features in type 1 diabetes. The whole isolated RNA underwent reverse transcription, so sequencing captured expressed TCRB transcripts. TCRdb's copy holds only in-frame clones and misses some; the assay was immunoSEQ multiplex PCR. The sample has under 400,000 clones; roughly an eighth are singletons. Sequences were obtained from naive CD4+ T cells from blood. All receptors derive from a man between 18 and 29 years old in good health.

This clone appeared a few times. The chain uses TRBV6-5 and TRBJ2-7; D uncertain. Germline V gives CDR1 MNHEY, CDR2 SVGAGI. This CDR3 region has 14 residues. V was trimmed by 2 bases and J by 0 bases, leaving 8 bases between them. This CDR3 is CASSYNRVSYEQYF. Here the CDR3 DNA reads TGTGCCAGCAGTTACAATCGGGTCTCCTACGAGCAGTACTTC.

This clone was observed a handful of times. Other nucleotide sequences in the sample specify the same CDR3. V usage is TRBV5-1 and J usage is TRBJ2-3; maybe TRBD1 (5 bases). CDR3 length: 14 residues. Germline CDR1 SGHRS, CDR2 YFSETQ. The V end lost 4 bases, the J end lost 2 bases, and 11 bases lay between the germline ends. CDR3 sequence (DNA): TGCGCCAGCAGCCTTGGACAAGACACAGATACGCAGTATTTT. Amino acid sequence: CASSLGQDTDTQYF.

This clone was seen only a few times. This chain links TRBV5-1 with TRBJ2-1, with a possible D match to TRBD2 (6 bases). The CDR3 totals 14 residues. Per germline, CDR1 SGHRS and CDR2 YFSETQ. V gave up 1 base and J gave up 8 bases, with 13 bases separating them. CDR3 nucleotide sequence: TGCGCCAGCAGCTTGTACTTGGAGGGCCATGAGCAGTTCTTC. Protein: CASSLYLEGHEQFF.

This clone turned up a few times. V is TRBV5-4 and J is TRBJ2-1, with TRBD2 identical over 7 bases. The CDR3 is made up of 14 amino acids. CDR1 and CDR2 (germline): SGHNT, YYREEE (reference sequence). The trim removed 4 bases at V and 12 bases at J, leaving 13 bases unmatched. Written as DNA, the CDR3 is TGTGCCAGCAGCCAAGATGGGAGCGGGATGGTGCAGTTCTTC. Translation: CASSQDGSGMVQFF.

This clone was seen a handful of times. DNA for the CDR3: TGTGCCAGCAGCGCCATCAGGGAAGAGACCCAGTACTTC. Protein sequence: CASSAIREETQYF. The chain combines TRBV5-4 with TRBJ2-5, with a weak D call TRBD1 (5 bases). Germline V lookup: CDR1 SGHNT, CDR2 YYREEE (reference sequence). This CDR3 has 13 amino acids. The V and J ends lost 4 bases and 3 bases respectively, with 10 bases between them.

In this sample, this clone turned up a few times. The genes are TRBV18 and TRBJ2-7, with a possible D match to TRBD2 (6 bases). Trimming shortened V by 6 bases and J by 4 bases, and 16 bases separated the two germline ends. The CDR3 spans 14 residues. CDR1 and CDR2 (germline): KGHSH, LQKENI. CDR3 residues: CASSASGTPYEQYF. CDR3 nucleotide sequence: TGTGCCAGCTCCGCGTCCGGGACTCCTTACGAGCAGTACTTC. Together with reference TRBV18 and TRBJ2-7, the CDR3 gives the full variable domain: NAGVMQNPRHLVRRRGQEARLRCSPMKGHSHVYWYRQLPEEGLKFMVYLQKENIIDESGMPKERFSAEFPKEGPSILRIQQVVRGDSAAYFCASSASGTPYEQYFGPGTRLTVT.

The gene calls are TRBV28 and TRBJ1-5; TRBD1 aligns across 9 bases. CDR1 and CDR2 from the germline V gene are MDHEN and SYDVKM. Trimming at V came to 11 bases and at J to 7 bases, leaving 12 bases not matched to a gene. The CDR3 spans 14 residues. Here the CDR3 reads CAGGRGQGSQPQHF. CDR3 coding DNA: TGTGCCGGGGGTCGGGGACAGGGATCCCAGCCCCAGCATTTT.

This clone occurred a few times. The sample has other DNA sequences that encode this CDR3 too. CDR3 amino acids: CASSDRGRNQPQHF. The CDR3 DNA reads as TGTGCCAGCAGTGACAGGGGGCGCAATCAGCCCCAGCATTTT. The rearrangement joins TRBV2 to TRBJ1-5; 8 bases fit TRBD1. V lost 3 bases and J lost 2; bases outside the gene matches: 0. The CDR3 has 14 amino acids. The V gene's germline CDR1 is SNHLY and CDR2 FYNNEI.